This TCR beta chain was recovered during a study of blood T cell repertoires in COVID-19. Overall study context: Acute-phase and convalescent COVID-19 samples originated in the United States, Italy and Spain. The analysed material was cDNA or gDNA that came from T cells, B-cell-depleted T cells, or PBMCs.

Per the authors' pipeline: Reference gene primers were amplified, and this amplification served to estimate nucleated cell counts. Here immunoSEQ multiplex PCR was the method, and the copy in TCRdb shows in-frame clones only, minus some. V and J calls plus clone size are reproduced from that table; the DNA served to infer D and trimming. The sample lists approximately 120,000 clones, about 80% occurring once. The germline gives CDR1 SEHNR, CDR2 FQNEAQ (reference sequence). The CDR3 contains 17 residues. Between the trimmed V and J ends, which lost 4 bases and 0 bases, there was a span of 19 bases. The sequenced sample was peripheral blood. This TCR derives from a woman between 45 and 65 years old with acute or convalescent COVID-19. This chain uses TRBV7-9 with TRBJ2-7, with D perhaps matching TRBD2 (5 bases). The chain's CDR3 is CASSCYPRAGCSYEQYF. The CDR3 DNA is TGTGCCAGCAGCTGTTACCCGCGGGCAGGTTGCTCCTACGAGCAGTACTTC.